Listed below are T cell receptor beta chains from one sample, sequenced in a study of T cells in Graves' hyperthyroidism and ophthalmopathy. TCRdb itself ran the multiplex PCR reads through MiXCR, one entry per CDR3 protein. The table has 500,000 to 650,000 distinct CDR3 sequences, 15% to 20% seen once. What was sequenced was blood. All receptors derive from a woman between 18 and 29 years old with Graves' ophthalmopathy. Each CDR3 is given with its conserved first and last residue. Each record gives: clone size, V gene, J gene, D gene, CDR3 protein, CDR3 DNA. A D gene is named only where the DNA matches it firmly. The size of a clone is reported for some rows only, either as once, few or many, or as a class for expanded clones.

clone_size: NA; v_call: TRBV30; j_call: TRBJ2-3; d_call: NA; cdr3_aa: CAWSVLGTDTQYF; cdr3_nt: TGTGCCTGGAGTGTACTAGGAACAGATACGCAGTATTTT
clone_size: many; v_call: TRBV7-9; j_call: TRBJ2-3; d_call: NA; cdr3_aa: CASALGSTDTQYF; cdr3_nt: TGTGCCAGTGCATTAGGGAGCACAGATACGCAGTATTTT
clone_size: many; v_call: TRBV11-2; j_call: TRBJ2-2; d_call: NA; cdr3_aa: CASSLNLNTGELFF; cdr3_nt: TGTGCCAGCAGCCTGAATTTGAACACCGGGGAGCTGTTTTTT
clone_size: NA; v_call: TRBV20-1; j_call: TRBJ2-5; d_call: TRBD1; cdr3_aa: CSARSSGDRVEETQYF; cdr3_nt: TGCAGTGCTAGATCCTCCGGGGACAGGGTAGAAGAGACCCAGTACTTC
clone_size: few; v_call: TRBV30; j_call: TRBJ2-1; d_call: TRBD2; cdr3_aa: CARGTSGGYEQFF; cdr3_nt: TGTGCCCGGGGGACTAGCGGGGGGTATGAGCAGTTCTTC
clone_size: NA; v_call: TRBV30; j_call: TRBJ1-1; d_call: NA; cdr3_aa: CAWSPRVIKNTEAFF; cdr3_nt: TGTGCCTGGAGTCCTAGGGTTATTAAGAACACTGAAGCTTTCTTT
clone_size: NA; v_call: TRBV28; j_call: TRBJ1-3; d_call: NA; cdr3_aa: CASSLYGNPGNTIYF; cdr3_nt: TGTGCCAGCAGTTTATATGGGAACCCTGGAAACACCATATATTTT
clone_size: NA; v_call: TRBV5-6; j_call: TRBJ2-5; d_call: NA; cdr3_aa: CASSFSESYETQYF; cdr3_nt: TGTGCCAGCAGTTTTAGCGAGAGCTATGAGACCCAGTACTTC
clone_size: NA; v_call: TRBV18; j_call: TRBJ1-5; d_call: TRBD1; cdr3_aa: CASSPTGGDGQPQHF; cdr3_nt: TGTGCCAGCTCACCAACAGGGGGCGATGGTCAGCCCCAGCATTTT
clone_size: NA; v_call: TRBV20-1; j_call: TRBJ2-7; d_call: TRBD2; cdr3_aa: CSATYSGSNFDEQYF; cdr3_nt: TGCAGTGCTACCTATAGCGGGAGTAACTTCGACGAGCAGTACTTC
clone_size: NA; v_call: TRBV7-3; j_call: TRBJ2-1; d_call: NA; cdr3_aa: CASTSTAGREQFF; cdr3_nt: TGTGCCAGCACCAGCACTGCAGGCCGCGAGCAGTTCTTC
clone_size: many; v_call: TRBV28; j_call: TRBJ2-7; d_call: TRBD1; cdr3_aa: CASTRGPSPSSYEQYF; cdr3_nt: TGTGCCAGCACCAGGGGGCCGTCCCCGAGCTCCTACGAGCAGTACTTC
clone_size: NA; v_call: TRBV7-3; j_call: TRBJ2-1; d_call: TRBD2; cdr3_aa: CASSSGLAGGPDNEQFF; cdr3_nt: TGTGCCAGCAGCTCTGGACTAGCGGGAGGGCCCGACAATGAGCAGTTCTTC
clone_size: many; v_call: TRBV28; j_call: TRBJ1-5; d_call: NA; cdr3_aa: CASNPRRRGLRQPQHF; cdr3_nt: TGTGCCAGCAACCCACGGAGGAGGGGACTTCGCCAGCCCCAGCATTTT
clone_size: many; v_call: TRBV20-1; j_call: TRBJ1-6; d_call: TRBD1; cdr3_aa: CSASTGGDNSPLHF; cdr3_nt: TGCAGTGCTAGTACAGGGGGCGATAATTCACCCCTCCACTTT
clone_size: many; v_call: TRBV7-3; j_call: TRBJ2-1; d_call: TRBD2; cdr3_aa: CASSLLEASGYNEQFF; cdr3_nt: TGTGCCAGCAGCTTACTCGAGGCTAGCGGGTACAATGAGCAGTTCTTC
clone_size: NA; v_call: TRBV28; j_call: TRBJ1-4; d_call: TRBD1; cdr3_aa: CASSRFQGATNEKLFF; cdr3_nt: TGTGCCAGCAGTCGGTTCCAGGGGGCAACTAATGAAAAACTGTTTTTT
clone_size: few; v_call: TRBV20-1; j_call: TRBJ1-2; d_call: NA; cdr3_aa: CSARSDLYGYTF; cdr3_nt: TGCAGTGCTAGATCGGACCTCTATGGCTACACCTTC
clone_size: few; v_call: TRBV5-6; j_call: TRBJ1-5; d_call: NA; cdr3_aa: CASSLRGVSNQPQHF; cdr3_nt: TGTGCCAGCAGCTTGAGGGGGGTAAGCAATCAGCCCCAGCATTTT
clone_size: many; v_call: TRBV5-5; j_call: TRBJ1-1; d_call: NA; cdr3_aa: CASSALRQRNTEAFF; cdr3_nt: TGTGCCAGCAGCGCCCTGCGACAGAGGAACACTGAAGCTTTCTTT
clone_size: many; v_call: TRBV7-6; j_call: TRBJ2-5; d_call: NA; cdr3_aa: CASSSLLEDQETQYF; cdr3_nt: TGTGCCAGCAGCTCGCTCCTAGAAGACCAAGAGACCCAGTACTTC
clone_size: NA; v_call: TRBV10-3; j_call: TRBJ2-2; d_call: TRBD2; cdr3_aa: CAISEPGLAGGPDTGELFF; cdr3_nt: TGTGCCATCAGTGAACCGGGACTAGCGGGAGGGCCGGACACCGGGGAGCTGTTTTTT
clone_size: few; v_call: TRBV28; j_call: TRBJ1-3; d_call: NA; cdr3_aa: CASSLLTTRPGNTIYF; cdr3_nt: TGTGCCAGCAGTTTACTGACAACGAGACCTGGAAACACCATATATTTT
clone_size: NA; v_call: TRBV7-2; j_call: TRBJ1-3; d_call: TRBD1; cdr3_aa: CASSSQGAKDTIYF; cdr3_nt: TGTGCCAGCAGCTCCCAGGGGGCGAAGGACACCATATATTTT
clone_size: many; v_call: TRBV6-1; j_call: TRBJ2-5; d_call: TRBD1; cdr3_aa: CASSEADRAIETQYF; cdr3_nt: TGTGCCAGCAGTGAAGCTGACAGGGCGATAGAGACCCAGTACTTC
clone_size: many; v_call: TRBV2; j_call: TRBJ2-1; d_call: TRBD2; cdr3_aa: CASKSTGTTNNEQFF; cdr3_nt: TGTGCCAGCAAGTCCACCGGGACTACGAATAATGAGCAGTTCTTC
clone_size: NA; v_call: TRBV6-1; j_call: TRBJ2-4; d_call: NA; cdr3_aa: CAIPDSKNIQYF; cdr3_nt: TGTGCCATCCCGGACAGCAAAAACATTCAGTACTTC
clone_size: many; v_call: TRBV6-1; j_call: TRBJ2-1; d_call: TRBD1; cdr3_aa: CASSTGTGNYNEQFF; cdr3_nt: TGTGCCAGCAGCACCGGGACAGGGAACTACAATGAGCAGTTCTTC
clone_size: many; v_call: TRBV6-1; j_call: TRBJ2-4; d_call: NA; cdr3_aa: CATLDVAKNIQYF; cdr3_nt: TGTGCCACTCTGGACGTAGCCAAAAACATTCAGTACTTC
clone_size: NA; v_call: TRBV7-3; j_call: TRBJ1-5; d_call: TRBD1; cdr3_aa: CAERDRGRIFQPQHF; cdr3_nt: TGTGCCGAACGGGACAGGGGGCGCATATTTCAGCCCCAGCATTTT